The 11 T cell receptor beta chains below come from one sample, sequenced in a study of neurological immune-mediated disorders. From the 5' RACE reads, TCRdb called clonotypes with MiXCR, one entry per CDR3 protein. This table has some 57,000 distinct CDR3 sequences, about 3.2% appearing once. Sequenced material: PBMCs. These receptors all stem from a woman in her sixties with multiple sclerosis.

This clonotype came up many times. The chain joins TRBV20-1 to TRBJ2-3, with TRBD2 matching 13 bases. CDR1 DFQATT and CDR2 SNEGSKA come from the germline V gene (reference sequence). The CDR3 totals 14 residues. V dropped 5 bases and J dropped 1; count of bases not matched to a gene: 0. The CDR3 loop reads CSAGLAGGTDTQYF. The CDR3 DNA sequence: TGCAGTGCTGGACTAGCGGGAGGCACAGATACGCAGTATTTT.

This clonotype was found a few times. The chain has TRBV6-2 or TRBV6-3 and TRBJ2-1, with 13 bases identical to TRBD2. The ends lost 5 bases at V and 9 bases at J; junction bases unmatched: 7. This CDR3 comprises 15 residues. CDR1 MNHEY and CDR2 SVGEGT come from the germline V gene. The CDR3: CASSLGTSGISEQFF. CDR3 sequence (DNA): TGTGCCAGCAGTCTCGGGACTAGCGGGATATCTGAGCAGTTCTTC.

This clonotype occurred many times. This chain joins TRBV5-1 and TRBJ2-6; D is uncertain. CDR3 size: 15 residues. Germline-derived CDR1 and CDR2 are SGHRS and YFSETQ. V dropped 4 bases and J dropped 0 bases, with 8 bases sitting between them. CDR3 loop: CASSRAISGANVLTF. In DNA form, the CDR3 reads TGCGCCAGCAGCCGAGCGATCTCTGGGGCCAACGTCCTGACTTTC.

This clonotype was detected ten times or more. This rearrangement joins TRBV20-1 to TRBJ1-1, with a weak D call TRBD1 (6 bases). CDR3 length equals 14 residues. Germline V gene sequence: CDR1 DFQATT, CDR2 SNEGSKA (reference sequence). Trimming left V 1 base short and J 3 bases short, with 12 bases between. The chain's CDR3 is CSARAQGWDTEAFF. CDR3 nucleotide sequence: TGCAGTGCTAGAGCACAGGGTTGGGACACTGAAGCTTTCTTT.

This clonotype was seen ten or more times. The chain combines TRBV5-1 with TRBJ1-2, with D perhaps matching TRBD1 (6 bases). From germline, CDR1 is SGHRS and CDR2 YFSETQ. Trimming cost V 4 bases and J 3 bases, with 16 bases left between them. The CDR3 has 15 residues. The DNA for the CDR3 is TGCGCCAGCAGCATCCTGCAGGGGCCGGACTATGGCTACACCTTC. Translation gives CASSILQGPDYGYTF.

This clonotype appeared many times. The chain links TRBV20-1 to TRBJ1-2, with D possibly TRBD1 on 6 matching bases. Germline V gene sequence: CDR1 DFQATT, CDR2 SNEGSKA (reference sequence). This CDR3 contains 13 residues. V dropped 5 bases and J dropped 2 bases, with 12 bases sitting between them. CDR3 in DNA: TGCAGTGCTTGGACAGCCGTAAACTATGGCTACACCTTC. Translating gives CSAWTAVNYGYTF.

This clonotype was counted ten times or more. The rearrangement links TRBV5-1 to TRBJ2-7; D uncertain. Trimming pared 0 bases from V and 4 bases from J, leaving 11 bases between. Germline lookup yields CDR1 SGHRS and CDR2 YFSETQ. This CDR3 comprises 14 residues. The CDR3 DNA sequence: TGCGCCAGCAGCTTGGGATCCAGTCTGTACGAGCAGTACTTC. It is translated as CASSLGSSLYEQYF.

In its sample, this clonotype was seen many times. The junction does not match germline at one end; this may be a read error. The chain joins TRBV20-1 to TRBJ1-2; D is uncertain. The V gene's germline CDR1 is DFQATT and CDR2 SNEGSKA (reference sequence). This CDR3 region has 11 residues. CDR3 nucleotide sequence: TGCAGTCCTAGCGTAAACTATGGCTACACCTTC. It encodes CSPSVNYGYTF.

In its sample, this clonotype was seen many times. The gene calls are TRBV6-6 and TRBJ2-2; tentatively, D is TRBD1 (5 bases). CDR1 and CDR2 (germline): MNHNY, SVGAGI (reference sequence). This CDR3 is 14 amino acids long. Trimming stripped 2 bases from V and 2 bases from J, with 6 bases between. CDR3 sequence (DNA): TGTGCCAGCAGTTACGACAGAAACACCGGGGAGCTGTTTTTT. It encodes CASSYDRNTGELFF.

This clonotype appeared many times. The chain has TRBV20-1 and TRBJ2-1; tentative D call: TRBD2 (7 bases). Trimming left V 6 bases short and J 6 bases short, with 18 bases between. Germline lookup yields CDR1 DFQATT and CDR2 SNEGSKA (reference sequence). This CDR3 has 14 amino acids. The CDR3, as DNA: TGCAGTGCGAGGGGGGGACCGCTAAGCAATGAGCAGTTCTTC. Translating it yields CSARGGPLSNEQFF.

A few counts support this clonotype. The rearrangement uses TRBV20-1 and TRBJ2-3, with 9 bases identical to TRBD2. V was pared by 5 bases and J by 0 bases, with 9 bases of the junction left unmatched. The CDR3 runs 16 residues. Germline assignment: CDR1 DFQATT and CDR2 SNEGSKA (reference sequence). This CDR3 is CSAFPGLAASTDTQYF. CDR3 in DNA: TGCAGTGCTTTTCCGGGACTAGCAGCTAGCACAGATACGCAGTATTTT.